This TCR beta chain was documented in a study of vaccination and CD4 T cells after COVID-19. Study overall: Culture controls were given either a CEFX pool, an HIV-1 Nef pool, or no peptide.

Treatment specified: roughly ten-day PBMC culture with coronavirus spike peptide pools or control peptides (ViraFEST assay). The Oncomine TCR Beta short-read assay was applied to DNA of cultured CD4+ T cells. Each CDR3 protein gets one entry after TCRdb re-called the PCR reads with MiXCR. Of roughly 20,000 distinct CDR3 sequences listed, about 39% were seen once; the top ten hold around 6.5%. Study observations and caveats: Within the convalescent patients, a median approximately 90% of the SARS-CoV-2-reactive clones were ones that appeared only post-vaccination.

Comment on this clonotype: The antigen remains unidentified.

The germline gives CDR1 SNHLY, CDR2 FYNNEI. This CDR3 comprises 11 residues. The V and J ends lost 7 bases and 7 bases respectively, with 7 bases between them. This TCR was recovered from a human donor who had recovered from COVID-19. Sequencing used CD4+ T cells from blood, cultured in vitro, obtained before SARS-CoV-2 vaccination. V is TRBV2 and J is TRBJ2-2; D is undetermined. This CDR3 is CASMGNGELFF. CDR3 nucleotides: TGTGCCAGCATGGGGAACGGGGAGCTGTTTTTT.